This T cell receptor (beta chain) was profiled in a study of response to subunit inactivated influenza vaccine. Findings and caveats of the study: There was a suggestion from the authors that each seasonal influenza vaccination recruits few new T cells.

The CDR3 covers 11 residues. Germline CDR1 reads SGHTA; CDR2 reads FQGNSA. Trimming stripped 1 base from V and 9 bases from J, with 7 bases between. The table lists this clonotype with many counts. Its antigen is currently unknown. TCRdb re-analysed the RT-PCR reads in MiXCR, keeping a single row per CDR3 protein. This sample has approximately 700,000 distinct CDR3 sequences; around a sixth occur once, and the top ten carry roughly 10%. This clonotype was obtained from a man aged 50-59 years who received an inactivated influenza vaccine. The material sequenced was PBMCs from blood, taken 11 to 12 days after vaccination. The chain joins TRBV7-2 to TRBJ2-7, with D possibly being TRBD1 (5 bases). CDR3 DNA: TGTGCCAGCAGCTTAGTAACAGGGCAGTACTTC. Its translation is CASSLVTGQYF.